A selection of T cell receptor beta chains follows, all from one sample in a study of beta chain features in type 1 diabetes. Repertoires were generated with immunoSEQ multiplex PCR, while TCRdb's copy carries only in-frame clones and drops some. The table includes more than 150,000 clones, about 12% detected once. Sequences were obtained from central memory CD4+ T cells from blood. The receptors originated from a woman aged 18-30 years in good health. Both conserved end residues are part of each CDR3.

CDR3: CAWMAGNYYGYTF
V: TRBV30
J: TRBJ1-2
length: 13

CDR3: CSVERVIPSNEQFF
V: TRBV29-1
J: TRBJ2-1
length: 14

CDR3: CASSLAGGLNTGELFF
V: TRBV7-2
J: TRBJ2-2
length: 16

CDR3: CASSPRTSYGYTF
V: TRBV28
J: TRBJ1-2
length: 13

CDR3: CSVEVDRVETQYF
V: TRBV29-1
J: TRBJ2-5
length: 13

CDR3: CASSPIAGADTQYF
V: TRBV7-3
J: TRBJ2-3
length: 14

CDR3: CASSLELRLQYTGELFF
V: TRBV28
J: TRBJ2-2
length: 17

CDR3: CASRSGGGEKLFF
V: TRBV6-5
J: TRBJ1-4
length: 13

CDR3: CASSFRGTEKPQYF
V: TRBV11-3
J: TRBJ2-3
length: 14

CDR3: CSVDGLAGGIYNEQFF
V: TRBV29-1
J: TRBJ2-1
length: 16

CDR3: CASSDLRTGHFVYGYTF
V: TRBV28
J: TRBJ1-2
length: 17

CDR3: CASSLVAGGGEQFF
V: TRBV5-1
J: TRBJ2-1
length: 14

CDR3: CASSAGGTGGGEQFF
V: TRBV6-1
J: TRBJ2-1
length: 15

CDR3: CASSFSGENQPQHF
V: TRBV19
J: TRBJ1-5
length: 14

CDR3: CASSQLTGGSYQETQYF
V: TRBV7-9
J: TRBJ2-5
length: 17

CDR3: CASSKPGGPSTDTQYF
V: TRBV6-6
J: TRBJ2-3
length: 16

CDR3: CASSSIQGAWETQYF
V: TRBV6-6
J: TRBJ2-5
length: 15

CDR3: CASTTGTGLNTQYF
V: TRBV6-1
J: TRBJ2-3
length: 14

CDR3: CASGTSGRPGTEAFF
V: TRBV12-5
J: TRBJ1-1
length: 15

CDR3: CASSTRQGSNYGYTF
V: TRBV5-1
J: TRBJ1-2
length: 15

CDR3: CASSKTGTGKDGYTF
V: TRBV28
J: TRBJ1-2
length: 15

CDR3: CASSLPDTDQPQHF
V: TRBV28
J: TRBJ1-5
length: 14

CDR3: CATSRARDRIGTGANVLTF
V: TRBV15
J: TRBJ2-6
length: 19